Following are 27 T cell receptor beta chains from one sample sequenced in a study of cytomegalovirus exposure and HLA in healthy donors. In the PCR, 60 Vbeta and 13 Jbeta primers were used. Assay used: immunoSEQ multiplex PCR; TCRdb lists only in-frame clones, some missing. The sample lists approximately 150,000 clones, 70% to 80% occurring once. The sample was PBMCs. The receptors come from a woman in her forties in good health and CMV-seropositive.

The rearrangement uses TRBV23-1 and TRBJ1-1; D gene unclear. TRBV23-1 is known as an ORF, though its function is uncertain. The CDR3 is 14 amino acids. The germline V and J ends were trimmed by 4 bases and 4 bases, with 13 bases remaining between them. Written as DNA, the CDR3 is TGCGCCAGCAGTCTTCGAATGAGGTGCACTGAAGCTTTCTTT. Amino acid sequence: CASSLRMRCTEAFF.

This clone occurred a few times. This chain joins TRBV5-1 and TRBJ2-7; D may be TRBD1 (6 bases). Germline CDR1 and CDR2: SGHRS and YFSETQ. The CDR3 consists of 14 residues. With 0 bases removed from V and 5 bases from J, the gap between germline ends came to 12 bases. The CDR3 sequence: CASSLGGTPDEQYF. DNA of the CDR3: TGCGCCAGCAGCTTGGGGGGGACACCGGACGAGCAGTACTTC.

The chain couples TRBV25-1 to TRBJ1-2; D call uncertain. V was cut by 5 bases and J by 3 bases, with 13 bases left in between. The CDR3 length is 14 residues. Germline values: CDR1 MGHDK, CDR2 SYGVNS. The CDR3, as DNA: TGTGCCAGCAGTTTCAGCCACAGCTACTATGGCTACACCTTC. It translates to CASSFSHSYYGYTF.

The V gene is TRBV28, the J gene TRBJ2-7; 8 bases match TRBD1. The CDR3 consists of 15 residues. In germline, CDR1 is MDHEN, CDR2 SYDVKM. V trimming: 7 bases; J trimming: 3 bases; junction bases outside the gene matches: 11. The CDR3 loop is CASNPQGARVYEQYF. CDR3 DNA sequence: TGTGCCAGCAACCCTCAGGGGGCGCGGGTCTACGAGCAGTACTTC.

The V and J genes are TRBV6-6 and TRBJ1-1; no clear D. Germline CDR1 is MNHNY and CDR2 is SVGAGI (reference sequence). The CDR3 loop spans 13 amino acids. V was shortened by 7 bases and J by 4 bases, with 13 bases between the two germline ends. The CDR3 spells CASTVGSGTEAFF. The DNA for the CDR3 is TGTGCCAGCACCGTGGGAAGCGGCACTGAAGCTTTCTTT.

The rearrangement joins TRBV29-1 to TRBJ2-1; a weak D match, TRBD2 (5 bases). CDR3 length: 13 amino acids. Between the trimmed V and J ends, which lost 7 bases and 1 base, there was a span of 11 bases. Germline V CDR1 and CDR2: SQVTM, ANQGSEA. CDR3 in amino acids: CSAASRSYNEQFF. CDR3 bases: TGCAGCGCCGCTAGCCGGTCCTACAATGAGCAGTTCTTC.

This rearrangement joins TRBV6-1 to TRBJ2-3, with D perhaps matching TRBD2 (7 bases). V dropped 2 bases and J dropped 2 bases, with 11 bases sitting between them. Germline CDR1 and CDR2: MNHNS and SASEGT. CDR3 length: 15 residues. DNA of the CDR3: TGTGCCAGCAGTGAAAGGGGGGGATACACAGATACGCAGTATTTT. Amino acids: CASSERGGYTDTQYF.

This clone was counted once. The chain has TRBV10-3 and TRBJ2-7; 11 bases agree with TRBD1. CDR3 length: 15 residues. From germline, CDR1 is ENHRY and CDR2 SYGVKD. With 6 bases clipped from V and 0 bases from J, the junction kept 4 bases outside the gene matches. CDR3 loop: CAISPGQGDSYEQYF. DNA for the CDR3: TGTGCCATCAGCCCGGGACAGGGGGACTCCTACGAGCAGTACTTC.

This chain connects TRBV7-9 to TRBJ1-5, with 10 bases that match TRBD1. Per the germline V gene, CDR1 is SEHNR and CDR2 is FQNEAQ (reference sequence). The junction had 7 bases not matched to a gene; V was cut back by 6 bases and J by 2 bases. The length of the CDR3 is 16 residues. The CDR3 bases are TGTGCCAGCAGTAAGACAGGGGGCCTTGGCAATCAGCCCCAGCATTTT. Residues: CASSKTGGLGNQPQHF.

The gene calls are TRBV5-1 and TRBJ1-2; tentatively, D is TRBD1 (6 bases). Trimming removed 3 bases from V and 3 bases from J, with 12 bases in between. The CDR3 runs to 14 residues. Germline V CDR1 and CDR2: SGHRS, YFSETQ. The CDR3 DNA is TGCGCCAGCAGCTCGGGGGGGGGCGACTATGGCTACACCTTC. This translates into CASSSGGGDYGYTF.

The chain uses TRBV11-3 and TRBJ2-2; D is perhaps TRBD1 (5 bases). Germline lookup yields CDR1 SGHNT and CDR2 YENEEA. CDR3 length equals 16 residues. V lost 5 bases, J lost 5 bases, and 18 bases lay in between. The chain's CDR3 is CASSPGWGARTGELFF. CDR3 in DNA: TGTGCCAGCAGCCCCGGGTGGGGCGCGAGAACCGGGGAGCTGTTTTTT.

The chain joins TRBV5-4 to TRBJ1-3; D is undetermined. From germline, CDR1 is SGHNT and CDR2 YYREEE (reference sequence). There are 13 residues in the CDR3. Trimming cost V 0 bases and J 4 bases, with 5 bases left between them. CDR3 sequence: CASSLARGNTIYF. The CDR3 nucleotides read TGTGCCAGCAGCTTGGCCAGGGGAAACACCATATATTTT.

The chain is built from TRBV7-9 and TRBJ2-5, with TRBD2 identical over 14 bases. Germline V gene sequence: CDR1 SEHNR, CDR2 FQNEAQ (reference sequence). CDR3 size: 17 residues. V shed 5 bases, J shed 5 bases, and the junction held 10 bases outside the gene matches. CDR3 nucleotides: TGTGCCAGCAGCCCCGGACTAGCGGGAGGAGGGCTGGAGACCCAGTACTTC. As protein: CASSPGLAGGGLETQYF.

In this sample, this clone turned up once. This chain joins TRBV6-4 and TRBJ2-1; 16 positions agree with TRBD2. V trimming: 4 bases; J trimming: 3 bases; junction bases outside the gene matches: 3. The CDR3 spans 17 residues. Germline CDR1 reads MRHNA; CDR2 reads SNTAGT. CDR3 in DNA: TGTGCCAGCAGTGGGGGGACTAGCGGGAGGGGCTACAATGAGCAGTTCTTC. Translating gives CASSGGTSGRGYNEQFF.

The chain carries TRBV12-2 and TRBJ1-6; the table names TRBD1, a call not compared with the DNA. TRBV12-2 is a listed pseudogene. This CDR3 spans 13 amino acids. CDR3 region: CASRLASGEPLHF. For the CDR3, the DNA is TGTGCAAGTCGCTTAGCGTCAGGGGAACCCCTCCACTTT.

This clone was found once. V gene TRBV12-5 combines with J gene TRBJ1-3; D not certain. V was pared by 6 bases and J by 3 bases, with 15 bases between. The CDR3 extends over 15 amino acids. The germline gives CDR1 LGHNT, CDR2 FRNRAP. The CDR3 sequence is CASGMVGSFGNTIYF. The CDR3 DNA sequence: TGTGCTAGTGGGATGGTCGGGAGCTTTGGAAACACCATATATTTT. The full variable domain, in which reference TRBV12-5 and TRBJ1-3 provide the parts outside the CDR3, is DARVTQTPRHKVTEMGQEVTMRCQPILGHNTVFWYRQTMMQGLELLAYFRNRAPLDDSGMPKDRFSAEMPDATLATLKIQPSEPRDSAVYFCASGMVGSFGNTIYFGEGSWLTVV.

This chain links TRBV6-6 with TRBJ1-5; D unresolved. Germline V gene data show CDR1 as MNHNY and CDR2 as SVGAGI (reference sequence). Trimming took off 5 bases at V and 5 bases at J, with 13 bases between the two ends. There are 14 residues in the CDR3. This CDR3 reads CASSPPGLHQPQHF. The CDR3 nucleotides are TGTGCCAGCAGTCCCCCGGGTTTGCATCAGCCCCAGCATTTT.

The chain carries TRBV7-9 and TRBJ2-1, with TRBD2 matching 8 bases. The length of the CDR3 is 15 residues. In germline, CDR1 is SEHNR, CDR2 FQNEAQ (reference sequence). Losses at the gene ends were 1 base for V and 2 bases for J; bases not matched to a gene: 1. In nucleotides, the CDR3 is TGTGCCAGCAGCTTAGGGACTAGCCCCTACAATGAGCAGTTCTTC. Translating gives CASSLGTSPYNEQFF.

V and J are TRBV5-1 and TRBJ2-5; D remains ambiguous. Trimming pared 1 base from V and 2 bases from J, leaving 6 bases between. The CDR3 extends over 13 amino acids. Germline V gene data show CDR1 as SGHRS and CDR2 as YFSETQ. The CDR3, as DNA: TGCGCCAGCAGCTTGACGGTACAAGAGACCCAGTACTTC. Translation gives CASSLTVQETQYF.

The V call is TRBV11-3, the J call TRBJ2-5; TRBD1 is a possible D gene (7 bases). Germline lookup yields CDR1 SGHNT and CDR2 YENEEA. This CDR3 has 16 amino acids. Trimming cost V 5 bases and J 4 bases, with 20 bases left between them. CDR3 coding DNA: TGTGCCAGCAGCAACTACCCTGATCAGGGGGGAGAGACCCAGTACTTC. Its translation is CASSNYPDQGGETQYF.

There are a few counts of this clone. The rearrangement links TRBV27 to TRBJ1-2, with D possibly matching TRBD1 (5 bases). This CDR3 spans 13 amino acids. Trimming took 5 bases from V and 3 from J, leaving 10 bases between them. CDR1 is MNHEY and CDR2 is SMNVEV in the germline V gene (reference sequence). CDR3 loop: CASSQQGDYGYTF. The CDR3 DNA reads TGTGCCAGCAGTCAACAAGGGGACTATGGCTACACCTTC.

CDR3 sequence (DNA): TGTGCCAGCAGCGCGGCGGGGCTCGACCAGCCCCAGCATTTT. Its protein product is CASSAAGLDQPQHF. The rearrangement uses TRBV7-9 and TRBJ1-5; the D gene is possibly TRBD1 (5 bases). The CDR3 is made up of 14 amino acids. CDR1 SEHNR and CDR2 FQNEAQ come from the germline V gene (reference sequence). Trimming removed 5 bases from V and 7 bases from J, with 15 bases in between.

V and J are TRBV4-1 and TRBJ2-3; 10 nucleotides agree with TRBD2. After removal of 1 base from V and 6 bases from J, the junction contained 7 bases not matched to a gene. CDR3 length: 16 residues. CDR1 is MGHRA, CDR2 YSYEKL, per germline. CDR3 in DNA: TGCGCCAGCAGCCAAGGGATAGCGGGAGGTCTTGATACGCAGTATTTT. Residues: CASSQGIAGGLDTQYF.

This chain links TRBV5-1 with TRBJ2-3; no firm D call. V dropped 0 bases and J dropped 0 bases, with 8 bases sitting between them. Looked up from germline, CDR1 is SGHRS and CDR2 is YFSETQ. The CDR3 contains 15 residues. CDR3 sequence reads: CASSLVSGSTDTQYF. CDR3 bases: TGCGCCAGCAGCTTGGTGTCCGGGAGCACAGATACGCAGTATTTT.

V usage is TRBV6-5 and J usage is TRBJ2-1, with 7 bases aligning to TRBD2. The CDR3 sequence is 15 residues long. Germline CDR1 is MNHEY and CDR2 is SVGAGI. The junction had 5 bases not matched to a gene; V was cut back by 4 bases and J by 2 bases. The DNA for the CDR3 is TGTGCCAGCAGTTCCGGGGGGACTCCCTACAATGAGCAGTTCTTC. Encoded protein: CASSSGGTPYNEQFF.

The CDR3 reads CASSLGGVSNQPQHF. The CDR3 DNA sequence: TGTGCCAGCAGCTTGGGCGGTGTGAGCAATCAGCCCCAGCATTTT. The chain uses TRBV5-4 and TRBJ1-5; no clear D gene. V was cut by 0 bases and J by 1 base, with 8 bases left in between. Germline CDR1 and CDR2: SGHNT and YYREEE (reference sequence). The length of the CDR3 is 15 residues.

This clone was seen only a few times. This chain joins TRBV10-3 and TRBJ1-1, with D unresolved. The CDR3 is 12 amino acids. V lost 3 bases and J 4 bases, leaving 6 bases between the germline ends. Germline V gives CDR1 ENHRY, CDR2 SYGVKD. The CDR3 bases are TGTGCCATCAGTGATGCAGTCACTGAAGCTTTCTTT. Amino acid sequence: CAISDAVTEAFF.